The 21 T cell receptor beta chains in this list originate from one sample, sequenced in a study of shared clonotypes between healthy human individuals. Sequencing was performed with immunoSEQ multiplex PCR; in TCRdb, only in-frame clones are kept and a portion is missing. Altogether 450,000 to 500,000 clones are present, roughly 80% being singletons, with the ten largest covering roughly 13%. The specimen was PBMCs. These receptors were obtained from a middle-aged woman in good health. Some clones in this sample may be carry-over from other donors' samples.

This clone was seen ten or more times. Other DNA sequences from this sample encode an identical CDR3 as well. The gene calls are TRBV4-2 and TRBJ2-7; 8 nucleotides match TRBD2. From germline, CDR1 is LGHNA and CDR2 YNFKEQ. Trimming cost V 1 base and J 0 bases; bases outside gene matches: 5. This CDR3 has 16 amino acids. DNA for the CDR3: TGTGCCAGCAGCCAAGGTTCAAGCGGGAGCTCCTACGAGCAGTACTTC. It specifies CASSQGSSGSSYEQYF.

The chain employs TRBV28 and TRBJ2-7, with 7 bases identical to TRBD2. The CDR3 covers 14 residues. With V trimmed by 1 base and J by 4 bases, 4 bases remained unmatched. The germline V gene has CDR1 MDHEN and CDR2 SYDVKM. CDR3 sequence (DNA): TGTGCCAGCAGTTTATCGTCTAGCGGATACGAGCAGTACTTC. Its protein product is CASSLSSSGYEQYF.

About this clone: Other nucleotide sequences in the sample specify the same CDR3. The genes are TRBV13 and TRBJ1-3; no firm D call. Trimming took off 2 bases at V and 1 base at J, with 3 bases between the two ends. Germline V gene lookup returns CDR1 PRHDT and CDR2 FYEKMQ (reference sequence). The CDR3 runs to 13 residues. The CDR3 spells CASSLRSGNTIYF. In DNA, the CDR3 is TGTGCCAGCAGCTTAAGGTCTGGAAACACCATATATTTT. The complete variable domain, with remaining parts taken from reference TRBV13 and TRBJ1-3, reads AAGVIQSPRHLIKEKRETATLKCYPIPRHDTVYWYQQGPGQDPQFLISFYEKMQSDKGSIPDRFSAQQFSDYHSELNMSSLELGDSALYFCASSLRSGNTIYFGEGSWLTVV.

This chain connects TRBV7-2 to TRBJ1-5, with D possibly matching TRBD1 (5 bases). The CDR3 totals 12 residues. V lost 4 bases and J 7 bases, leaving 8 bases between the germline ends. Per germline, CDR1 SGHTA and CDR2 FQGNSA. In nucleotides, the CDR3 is TGTGCCAGCAGCTCGGGGGGGCAGCCCCAGCATTTT. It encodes CASSSGGQPQHF.

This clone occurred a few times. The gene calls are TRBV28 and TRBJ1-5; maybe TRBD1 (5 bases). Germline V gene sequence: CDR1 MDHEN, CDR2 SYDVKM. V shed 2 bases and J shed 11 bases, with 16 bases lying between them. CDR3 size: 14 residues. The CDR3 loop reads CASSLARVEKAQHF. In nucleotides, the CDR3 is TGTGCCAGCAGTTTAGCCAGGGTTGAAAAGGCCCAGCATTTT. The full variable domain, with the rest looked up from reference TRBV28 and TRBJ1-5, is DVKVTQSSRYLVKRTGEKVFLECVQDMDHENMFWYRQDPGLGLRLIYFSYDVKMKEKGDIPEGYSVSREKKERFSLILESASTNQTSMYLCASSLARVEKAQHFGDGTRLSIL.

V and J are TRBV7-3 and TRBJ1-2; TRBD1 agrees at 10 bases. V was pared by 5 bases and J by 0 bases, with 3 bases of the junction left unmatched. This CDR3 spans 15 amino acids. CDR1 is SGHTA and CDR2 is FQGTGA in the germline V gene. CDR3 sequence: CASSQTGGPNYGYTF. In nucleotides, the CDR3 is TGTGCCAGCAGCCAGACAGGGGGCCCTAACTATGGCTACACCTTC.

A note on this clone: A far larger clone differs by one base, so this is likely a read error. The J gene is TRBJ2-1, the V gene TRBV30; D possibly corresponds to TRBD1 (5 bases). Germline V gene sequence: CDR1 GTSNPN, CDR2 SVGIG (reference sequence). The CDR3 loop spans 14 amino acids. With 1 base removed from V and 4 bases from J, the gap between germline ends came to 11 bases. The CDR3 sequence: CAWSEGIPYNEQFF. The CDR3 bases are TGTGCCTGGAGTGAGGGGATCCCTTACAATGAGCAGTTCTTC.

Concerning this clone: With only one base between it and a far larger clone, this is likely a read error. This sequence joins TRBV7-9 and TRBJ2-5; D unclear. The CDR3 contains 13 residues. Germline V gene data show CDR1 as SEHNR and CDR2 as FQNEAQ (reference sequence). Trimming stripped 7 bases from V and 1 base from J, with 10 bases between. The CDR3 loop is CASTLGCQETQYF. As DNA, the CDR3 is TGTGCCAGCACCCTGGGGTGCCAAGAGACCCAGTACTTC.

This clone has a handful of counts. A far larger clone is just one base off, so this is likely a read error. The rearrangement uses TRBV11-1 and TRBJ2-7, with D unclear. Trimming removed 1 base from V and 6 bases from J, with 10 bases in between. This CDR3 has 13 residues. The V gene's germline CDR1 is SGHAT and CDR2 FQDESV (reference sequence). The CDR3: CASSLGEVSEQYF. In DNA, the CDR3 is TGTGCCAGCAGCTTAGGAGAGGTTAGCGAGCAGTACTTC.

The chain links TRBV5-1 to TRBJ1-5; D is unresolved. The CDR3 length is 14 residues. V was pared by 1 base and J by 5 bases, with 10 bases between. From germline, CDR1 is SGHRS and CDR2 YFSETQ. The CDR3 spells CASSLSAGDQPQHF. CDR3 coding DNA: TGCGCCAGCAGCTTGTCTGCGGGTGATCAGCCCCAGCATTTT.

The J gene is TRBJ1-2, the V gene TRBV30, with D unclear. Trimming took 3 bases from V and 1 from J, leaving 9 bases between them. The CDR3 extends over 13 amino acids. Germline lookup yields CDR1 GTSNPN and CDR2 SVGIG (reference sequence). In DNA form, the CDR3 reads TGTGCCTGGAGGTCAGGATTTAACTATGGCTACACCTTC. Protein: CAWRSGFNYGYTF.

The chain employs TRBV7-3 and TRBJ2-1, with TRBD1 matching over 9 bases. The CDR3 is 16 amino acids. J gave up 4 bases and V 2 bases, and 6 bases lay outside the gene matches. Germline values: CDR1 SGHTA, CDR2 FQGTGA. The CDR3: CASSLSGTGWYNEQFF. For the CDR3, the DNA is TGTGCCAGCAGCTTATCCGGGACAGGGTGGTACAATGAGCAGTTCTTC.

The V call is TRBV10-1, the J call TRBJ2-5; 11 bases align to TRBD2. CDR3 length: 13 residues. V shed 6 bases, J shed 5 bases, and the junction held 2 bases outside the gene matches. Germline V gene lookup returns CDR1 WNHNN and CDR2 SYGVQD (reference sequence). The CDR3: CASSTSGSETQYF. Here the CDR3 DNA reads TGCGCCAGCAGCACTAGCGGGAGTGAGACCCAGTACTTC.

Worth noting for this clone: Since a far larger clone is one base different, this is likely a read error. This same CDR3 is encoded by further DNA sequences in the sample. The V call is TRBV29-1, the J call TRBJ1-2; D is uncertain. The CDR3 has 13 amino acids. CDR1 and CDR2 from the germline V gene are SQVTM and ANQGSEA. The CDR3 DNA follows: TGCAGCGCATACAGACAAACTAACTATGGCTACACCTTT. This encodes CSAYRQTNYGYTF.

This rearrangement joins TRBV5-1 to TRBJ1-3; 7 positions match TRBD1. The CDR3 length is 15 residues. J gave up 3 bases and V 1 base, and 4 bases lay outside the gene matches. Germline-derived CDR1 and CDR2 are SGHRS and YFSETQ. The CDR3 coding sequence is TGCGCCAGCAGCTTGATAGGGGGCGGTGGAAACACCATATATTTT. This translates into CASSLIGGGGNTIYF.

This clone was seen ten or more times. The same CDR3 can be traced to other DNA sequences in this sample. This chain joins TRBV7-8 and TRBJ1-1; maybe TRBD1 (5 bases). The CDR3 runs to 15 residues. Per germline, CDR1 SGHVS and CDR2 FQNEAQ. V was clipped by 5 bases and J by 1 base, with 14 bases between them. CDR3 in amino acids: CASSPWGGRNTEAFF. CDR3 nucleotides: TGTGCCAGCAGCCCCTGGGGGGGTAGGAACACTGAAGCTTTCTTT.

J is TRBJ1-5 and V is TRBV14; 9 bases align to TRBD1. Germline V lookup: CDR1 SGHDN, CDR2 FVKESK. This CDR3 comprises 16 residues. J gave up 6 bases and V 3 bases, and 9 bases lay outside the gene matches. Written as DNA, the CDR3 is TGTGCCAGCAGCCACCCTGGGACAGGGCCGCTTCAGCCCCAGCATTTT. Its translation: CASSHPGTGPLQPQHF.

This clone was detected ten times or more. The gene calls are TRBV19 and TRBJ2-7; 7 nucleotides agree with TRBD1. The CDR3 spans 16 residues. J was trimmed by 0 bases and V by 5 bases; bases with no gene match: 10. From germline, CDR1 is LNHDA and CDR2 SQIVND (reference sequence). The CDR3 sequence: CASSAPGTASSYEQYF. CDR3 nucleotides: TGTGCCAGTAGTGCCCCCGGGACAGCGAGCTCCTACGAGCAGTACTTC.

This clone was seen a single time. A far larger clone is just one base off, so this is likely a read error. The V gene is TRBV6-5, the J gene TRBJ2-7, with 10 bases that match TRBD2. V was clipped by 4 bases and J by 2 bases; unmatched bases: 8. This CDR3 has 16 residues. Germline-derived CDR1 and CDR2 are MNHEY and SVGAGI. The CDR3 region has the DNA TGTGCCAGCAGTTGCGCACGGACTAGCGGTACCTACGAGCAGTACTTC. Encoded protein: CASSCARTSGTYEQYF.

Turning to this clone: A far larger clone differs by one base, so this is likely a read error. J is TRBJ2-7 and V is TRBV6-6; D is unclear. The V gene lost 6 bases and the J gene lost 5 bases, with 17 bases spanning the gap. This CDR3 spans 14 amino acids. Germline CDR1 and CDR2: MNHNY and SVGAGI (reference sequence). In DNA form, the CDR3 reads TGTGCCAGCAGGGAGCTACGTTGGTTGGACGAGCAGTACTTC. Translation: CASRELRWLDEQYF.

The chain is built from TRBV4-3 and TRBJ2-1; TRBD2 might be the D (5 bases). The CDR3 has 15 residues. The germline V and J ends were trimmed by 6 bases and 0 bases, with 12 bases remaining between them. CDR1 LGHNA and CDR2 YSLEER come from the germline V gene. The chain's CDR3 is CASSRGGSSYNEQFF. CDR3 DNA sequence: TGCGCCAGCAGTCGAGGAGGCAGCTCCTACAATGAGCAGTTCTTC.